Here is one T cell receptor beta chain with its context. What it binds is not known. The read terminates 3 residues before the CDR3 end, so the remaining end is supplied by the germline J gene. This sample was taken from a study of T cells in women clearing cervical HPV infection. Regarding the study as a whole: Richness differences could reflect unmeasured T-cell content per sample.

The length of the CDR3 is 14 residues. Germline CDR1 and CDR2: SGHTA and FQGNSA. Cervical HPV DNA detected by MY09/MY11 PCR, typed by dot-blot. Assay used: immunoSEQ multiplex PCR; TCRdb lists only in-frame clones, some missing. The sample includes over 20,000 clones. The sequenced sample was blood buffy coat. V and J are TRBV7-2 and TRBJ1-2; possible D gene TRBD1, 6 bases. The sequence came from a woman between 18 and 69 years old with a cervical HPV16 infection that either progressed to CIN3+ or cleared (not recorded which). The sequenced CDR3 bases are TGTGCCAGCAGCTTACTTATGACAGGATACGGC. This sequence encodes CASSLLMTGYG. The whole CDR3 is CASSLLMTGYGYTF.